This entry is about one T cell receptor (beta chain). Antigen specificity is unknown. This sample was taken from a study of T cell responses to AZD1222 COVID-19 vaccine. Study-wide results and limits: No day 14 peak samples; only post-peak repertoires were characterized. The span of vaccine-associated CD4 TCRs extended across spike, with dominance at 160-218 and 743-854. Females outnumbered males among donors, who were mostly white British; clonal diversity was possibly underestimated.

Per the germline V gene, CDR1 is SGHAT and CDR2 is FQNNGV. This CDR3 spans 14 amino acids. With V trimmed by 11 bases and J by 1 base, 6 bases remained unmatched. The protocol was immunoSEQ multiplex PCR, while the TCRdb copy is restricted to in-frame clones and leaves out a portion. Among about 200,000 clones listed, approximately 94% were seen once. The chain combines TRBV11-2 with TRBJ2-1; 9 nucleotides align to TRBD1. The receptor comes from an adult who received the AZD1222 COVID-19 vaccine. The sample in question was peripheral blood, obtained 28 days after the second AZD1222 dose. The CDR3 sequence: CAATGTGSYNEQFF. For the CDR3, the DNA is TGTGCCGCCACCGGGACAGGGTCCTACAATGAGCAGTTCTTC.